The sample holds a few counts of the clone carrying this T cell receptor beta chain. TCRdb re-called the 5' RACE reads with MiXCR, one entry per CDR3 protein. The table records 500,000 or so distinct CDR3 sequences, approximately 14% of them present only once. This specimen belongs to a study of identical twins. Trimming pared 2 bases from V and 0 bases from J, leaving 5 bases between. The germline gives CDR1 SGHRS, CDR2 YFSETQ. This CDR3 comprises 13 residues. The data were also submitted as part of a second study, on yellow fever vaccine responses in identical twins.

The sequence was collected from a woman between 18 and 29 years old in good health. This rearrangement joins TRBV5-1 to TRBJ2-5; D uncertain. The sample taken for sequencing was CD4+ T cells sorted from blood. In nucleotides, the CDR3 is TGCGCCAGCAGCTTTTGGTACCAAGAGACCCAGTACTTC. Residues: CASSFWYQETQYF.